The table lists the clone carrying this T cell receptor beta chain with a few counts. Primers used in a second PCR of about 7 to 12 cycles were a sample-barcoded 5' primer and a J-beta primer mix. TCRdb reprocessed the 5' RACE reads via MiXCR and lists one record per CDR3 protein. The sample has approximately 900,000 distinct CDR3 sequences, about 29% seen once. This record belongs to a study of blood T cells in healthy people across ages. Study overall: There was about one barcoded beta molecule captured by template switching per two T cells.

All donors came from Russia, were Caucasian and healthy, and spanned ages roughly 6 to 100. Each donor gave approximately 9.1 milliliters of peripheral blood. V gave up 7 bases and J gave up 10 bases; unmatched junction bases: 14. This CDR3 has 14 residues. These data were also filed under a second study, of T cells of mothers and their children.

This TCR came from a woman aged 35 to 49 in good health. The V and J genes are TRBV12-3 or TRBV12-4 and TRBJ1-1; 8 nucleotides match TRBD1. Sample: blood. CDR3 sequence (DNA): TGTGCCAGCACCTTCGGACAGGGCTGGGTCGGAGCTTTCTTT. This gives the protein CASTFGQGWVGAFF.